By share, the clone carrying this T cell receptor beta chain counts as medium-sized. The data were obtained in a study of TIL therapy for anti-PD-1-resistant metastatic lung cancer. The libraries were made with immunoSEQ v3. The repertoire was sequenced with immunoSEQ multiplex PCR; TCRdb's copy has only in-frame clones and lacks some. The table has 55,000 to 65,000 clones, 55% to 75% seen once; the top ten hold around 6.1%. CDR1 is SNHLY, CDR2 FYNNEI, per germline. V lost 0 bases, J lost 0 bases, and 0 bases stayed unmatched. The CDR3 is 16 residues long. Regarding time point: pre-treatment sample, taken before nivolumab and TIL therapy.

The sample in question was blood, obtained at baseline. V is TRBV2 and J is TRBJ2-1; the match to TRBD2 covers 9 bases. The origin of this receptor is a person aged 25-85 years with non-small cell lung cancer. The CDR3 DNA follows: TGTGCCAGCAGTGAAGCGGGACTAGCCTCCTACAATGAGCAGTTCTTC. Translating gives CASSEAGLASYNEQFF.